The clone carrying this T cell receptor beta chain was counted at least ten times. Its antigen remains unidentified. This sample was included in a study of T cells in Graves' hyperthyroidism and ophthalmopathy. There were TCR beta CDR3 regions amplified from RNA transcripts. An initial round of RT-PCR targeting the TCR CDR3 relied on the HTBI primer set. TCRdb ran MiXCR on the multiplex PCR reads and lists one entry per CDR3 protein. The sample contains about 720,000 distinct CDR3 sequences, approximately 16% of which appear only once. Overall study findings and caveats: In validation, the model predicted ophthalmopathy. These predictions came a median approximately six months before onset. Blood samples included most of the expanded thyroid clonotypes exceeding 0.001.

No ophthalmopathy progression within 18 months constituted stable Graves' hyperthyroidism. Patients aged 18 to 65 with hyperthyroidism were newly diagnosed, with duration under 2 months. V lost 11 bases and J 7 bases, leaving 21 bases between the germline ends. The CDR3 is made up of 14 amino acids. Germline assignment: CDR1 SEHNR and CDR2 FQNEAQ (reference sequence). The receptor was derived from a man younger than 30 with Graves' hyperthyroidism. Sequencing was done on a sample of blood. The chain combines TRBV7-9 with TRBJ2-1; TRBD1 might be the D (6 bases). The CDR3 DNA reads as TGTGCCGGCCGATGGGGGCAGGGAATTAATGAGCAGTTCTTC. Residues: CAGRWGQGINEQFF.